One sample yielded the 17 T cell receptor beta chains listed below, sequenced in a study of shared clonotypes between healthy human individuals. Libraries were prepared by immunoSEQ multiplex PCR; TCRdb keeps only in-frame clonotypes and omits some of them. The sample lists approximately 1,500,000 clones, 96% occurring once. The sequencing sample was made of naive CD4+ T cells sorted from blood. Regarding subset: CD45RA+ positively selected. These receptors were obtained from a man between 25 and 39 years old in good health.

V usage is TRBV28 and J usage is TRBJ2-5, with TRBD1 identical over 9 bases. CDR1 is MDHEN and CDR2 is SYDVKM in the germline V gene. After removal of 6 bases from V and 5 bases from J, the junction contained 7 bases not matched to a gene. This CDR3 region has 14 residues. Here the CDR3 reads CASSRDRASETQYF. The DNA for the CDR3 is TGTGCCAGCAGCCGGGACAGGGCGAGCGAGACCCAGTACTTC.

The V and J genes are TRBV7-9 and TRBJ2-3; TRBD2 might be the D (6 bases). CDR1 and CDR2 (germline): SEHNR, FQNEAQ (reference sequence). This CDR3 has 15 amino acids. V lost 5 bases, J lost 0 bases, and 12 bases lay in between. The CDR3 here is CASSLEGTSTDTQYF. The CDR3 nucleotides read TGTGCCAGCAGCCTCGAGGGGACTAGCACAGATACGCAGTATTTT.

Of note for this clone: The sample holds other DNA sequences that translate to the same CDR3. Written as DNA, the CDR3 is TGTGCCAGCAGCTCAGGAGAGACCCAGTACTTC. This codes for CASSSGETQYF. The chain joins TRBV7-2 to TRBJ2-5, with D uncertain. Germline lookup yields CDR1 SGHTA and CDR2 FQGNSA. V dropped 4 bases and J dropped 4 bases, with 4 bases sitting between them. CDR3 length equals 11 residues.

The gene calls are TRBV30 and TRBJ2-1; 13 bases are a match to TRBD2. CDR3 size: 18 residues. V trimming: 2 bases; J trimming: 0 bases; junction bases outside the gene matches: 7. Germline-derived CDR1 and CDR2 are GTSNPN and SVGIG (reference sequence). The CDR3 bases are TGTGCCTGGAGTACAGAACGGACTAGCGGGAGCTCCTACAATGAGCAGTTCTTC. Translation gives CAWSTERTSGSSYNEQFF. Variable domain in full (rest from reference TRBV30 and TRBJ2-1): SQTIHQWPATLVQPVGSPLSLECTVEGTSNPNLYWYRQAAGRGLQLLFYSVGIGQISSEVPQNLSASRPQDRQFILSSKKLLLSDSGFYLCAWSTERTSGSSYNEQFFGPGTRLTVL.

The chain carries TRBV6-1 and TRBJ1-2; TRBD1 agrees at 7 bases. This CDR3 has 15 residues. Germline V gene data show CDR1 as MNHNS and CDR2 as SASEGT. J was trimmed by 7 bases and V by 6 bases; bases with no gene match: 14. CDR3 nucleotides: TGTGCCAGCAGCGAAACGCTACAGGGGATCGGTGGCTACACCTTC. This gives the protein CASSETLQGIGGYTF.

This rearrangement joins TRBV5-1 to TRBJ2-7; D might be TRBD1 (5 bases). The CDR3 is made up of 13 amino acids. V lost 4 bases and J 2 bases, leaving 10 bases between the germline ends. The germline gives CDR1 SGHRS, CDR2 YFSETQ. CDR3 nucleotides: TGCGCCAGCAGCCGACAGTATCCCTACGAGCAGTACTTC. Residues: CASSRQYPYEQYF.

V is TRBV14 and J is TRBJ2-7, with 10 bases fitting TRBD2. Per the germline V gene, CDR1 is SGHDN and CDR2 is FVKESK. The junction had 6 bases not matched to a gene; V was cut back by 3 bases and J by 1 base. CDR3 length equals 16 residues. The CDR3 bases are TGTGCCAGCAGCCAGAGGAGTAGCGGGAGGTCCTACGAGCAGTACTTC. The encoded protein is CASSQRSSGRSYEQYF.

This clone appeared a single time. The CDR3 nucleotides read TGCGCCAGCAGCTGGACATCCACGGTGTACGAGCAGTACTTC. Amino acid sequence: CASSWTSTVYEQYF. V gene TRBV5-1 combines with J gene TRBJ2-7, with a tentative D call TRBD1 (5 bases). Per the germline V gene, CDR1 is SGHRS and CDR2 is YFSETQ. The V end lost 3 bases, the J end lost 4 bases, and 14 bases lay between the germline ends. The CDR3 runs 14 residues.

Regarding this clone: The germline gene is not matched at one end of the junction; a read error may be the cause. This chain links TRBV7-7 with TRBJ2-7, with 8 bases aligning to TRBD1. The CDR3 runs to 13 residues. The germline CDR1 and CDR2 sequences are SSHAT and FNYEAQ (reference sequence). Here the CDR3 DNA reads TGTGCTAGCAGCACAGGGGGCTCCTACGAGCAGTACTTC. Residues: CASSTGGSYEQYF.

The gene calls are TRBV10-3 and TRBJ2-7, with TRBD2 identical over 8 bases. Trimming cost V 2 bases and J 2 bases; bases outside gene matches: 2. The germline V gene encodes CDR1 ENHRY and CDR2 SYGVKD. The CDR3 covers 14 residues. CDR3 bases: TGTGCCATCAGTGAGGCGGGGGGCACCTACGAGCAGTACTTC. It translates to CAISEAGGTYEQYF.

The genes are TRBV19 and TRBJ2-1; 8 positions match TRBD1. V lost 6 bases and J lost 8; bases outside the gene matches: 6. The CDR3 loop spans 13 amino acids. Germline values: CDR1 LNHDA, CDR2 SQIVND (reference sequence). In nucleotides, the CDR3 is TGTGCCAGTAGGGCGACAGGGGACGATGAGCAGTTCTTC. Amino acids: CASRATGDDEQFF.

The rearrangement joins TRBV4-1 to TRBJ2-7; D is perhaps TRBD1 (6 bases). Trimming took 2 bases from V and 2 from J, leaving 10 bases between them. The germline CDR1 and CDR2 sequences are MGHRA and YSYEKL. This CDR3 is 14 amino acids long. The CDR3 DNA is TGCGCCAGCAGCCAAATGGACAGCCCCTACGAGCAGTACTTC. Protein: CASSQMDSPYEQYF.

This clone turned up a few times. The CDR3 DNA reads as TGTGCCAGCAATTCAATCCGCTACGAGCAGTACTTC. Translation gives CASNSIRYEQYF. The genes are TRBV28 and TRBJ2-7; D is unclear. Germline V gives CDR1 MDHEN, CDR2 SYDVKM. This CDR3 is built from 12 residues. Trimming took off 7 bases at V and 3 bases at J, with 10 bases between the two ends.

The V and J genes are TRBV5-4 and TRBJ2-5; 9 nucleotides align to TRBD2. V shed 2 bases and J 4 bases; nucleotides not matched to a gene: 12. In germline, CDR1 is SGHNT, CDR2 YYREEE (reference sequence). This CDR3 spans 17 amino acids. The CDR3 here is CASSLEEGGRAGETQYF. CDR3 in DNA: TGTGCCAGCAGCTTAGAAGAAGGCGGGAGGGCCGGAGAGACCCAGTACTTC.

This rearrangement joins TRBV4-1 to TRBJ1-4; D not certain. The CDR3 contains 16 residues. Trimming took 3 bases from V and 3 from J, leaving 14 bases between them. CDR1 and CDR2 (germline): MGHRA, YSYEKL. The CDR3 nucleotides are TGCGCCAGCAGCCAGGGTTGGACCATGGCTAATGAAAAACTGTTTTTT. It specifies CASSQGWTMANEKLFF.

V gene TRBV18 combines with J gene TRBJ2-1; 14 bases match TRBD2. This CDR3 region has 18 residues. The germline V gene encodes CDR1 KGHSH and CDR2 LQKENI. V lost 3 bases, J lost 0 bases, and 4 bases stayed unmatched. The CDR3 DNA sequence: TGTGCCAGCTCACCGGGACTAGCGGGGGTGAGCTCCTACAATGAGCAGTTCTTC. The encoded protein is CASSPGLAGVSSYNEQFF.

The genes are TRBV27 and TRBJ2-3, with 11 nucleotides matching TRBD1. Germline lookup yields CDR1 MNHEY and CDR2 SMNVEV (reference sequence). Trimming at V came to 2 bases and at J to 5 bases, leaving 3 bases not matched to a gene. The CDR3 has 15 residues. As DNA, the CDR3 is TGTGCCAGCAGTTTAGGACAGGGGGCCGGAGATACGCAGTATTTT. Encoded protein: CASSLGQGAGDTQYF.